Included here is one T cell receptor beta chain sequence, with context. Its target is unknown. This entry is derived from a study of tumor and adjacent non-tumor tissue in lung cancer. As for the study in general: Histology: under 15 adenocarcinoma, a couple of squamous cell carcinoma, 1 small cell lung cancer. Stage I to III disease affected some 11 men and roughly five women aged roughly 30 to 80.

No cell sorting was done before RNA was extracted from the tissue. A modified ARM-PCR protocol with three rounds of nested PCR amplified TCRbeta. MiXCR was run by TCRdb on the multiplex PCR reads, yielding one entry per CDR3 protein. The table lists about 110,000 distinct CDR3 sequences, approximately 82% of them singletons. The CDR3 length is 16 residues. Per the germline V gene, CDR1 is SGHAT and CDR2 is FQNNGV. The V end was cut by 4 bases, the J end by 4 bases, with 14 bases between. Whole-study findings and limits: Higher tumor TCR diversity was associated with shorter survival.

This rearrangement joins TRBV11-2 to TRBJ1-6; the D is unclear. The sequence was collected from a woman aged 55-70 years with non-small cell lung cancer. Source material: lung tumor tissue. CDR3 DNA: TGTGCCAGCAGCTCAGTTACGGACCGTTATAATTCACCCCTCCACTTT. Amino acid sequence: CASSSVTDRYNSPLHF.